Below, 7 T cell receptor beta chains from the same sample are listed, as sequenced in a study of T cell repertoires in cytomegalovirus infection. TCRdb called the reads again in MiXCR, with one record for every CDR3 protein. The repertoire has 150,000 or so distinct CDR3 sequences, less than 25% of them found once; the top ten carry approximately 9.9%. The sample taken for sequencing was PBMCs. The receptor set was obtained from a human donor in good health (CMV status not recorded). Some clones in this sample may be carry-over from other donors' samples.

The gene calls are TRBV19 and TRBJ1-1; D possibly corresponds to TRBD1 (5 bases). The CDR3 is 15 residues long. V dropped 3 bases and J dropped 0 bases, with 11 bases sitting between them. The germline V gene has CDR1 LNHDA and CDR2 SQIVND (reference sequence). CDR3 sequence: CASSITGGLNTEAFF. Here the CDR3 DNA reads TGTGCCAGTAGTATCACAGGCGGGCTGAACACTGAAGCTTTCTTT. The full variable domain, its missing parts supplied by reference TRBV19 and TRBJ1-1, is DGGITQSPKYLFRKEGQNVTLSCEQNLNHDAMYWYRQDPGQGLRLIYYSQIVNDFQKGDIAEGYSVSREKKESFPLTVTSAQKNPTAFYLCASSITGGLNTEAFFGQGTRLTVV.

The chain joins TRBV27 to TRBJ2-7, with a weak D call TRBD1 (5 bases). Trimming stripped 4 bases from V and 0 bases from J, with 7 bases between. The CDR3 has 13 amino acids. Germline loops: CDR1 MNHEY, CDR2 SMNVEV (reference sequence). For the CDR3, the DNA is TGTGCCAGCAGTTCACAGGTCTCCTACGAGCAGTACTTC. It encodes CASSSQVSYEQYF.

The chain links TRBV7-2 to TRBJ2-1; 8 bases map to TRBD1. Germline lookup yields CDR1 SGHTA and CDR2 FQGNSA. CDR3 length equals 12 residues. The trim removed 5 bases at V and 10 bases at J, leaving 4 bases unmatched. DNA of the CDR3: TGTGCCAGCAGCCCAGACAGGGGCGAGCAGTTCTTC. Its protein product is CASSPDRGEQFF. Based on the CDR3 plus reference TRBV7-2 and TRBJ2-1, the full variable domain is GAGVSQSPSNKVTEKGKDVELRCDPISGHTALYWYRQSLGQGLEFLIYFQGNSAPDKSGLPSDRFSAERTGGSVSTLTIQRTQQEDSAVYLCASSPDRGEQFFGPGTRLTVL.

This chain joins TRBV2 and TRBJ1-1; 9 nucleotides agree with TRBD1. CDR1 and CDR2 from the germline V gene are SNHLY and FYNNEI. The CDR3 extends over 14 amino acids. With 5 bases clipped from V and 6 bases from J, the junction kept 7 bases outside the gene matches. CDR3 DNA sequence: TGTGCCAGCAGTCGAACAGGGGGCAGCGCTGAAGCTTTCTTT. Protein sequence: CASSRTGGSAEAFF.

The chain links TRBV5-4 to TRBJ1-1, with 11 bases that match TRBD1. V shed 3 bases and J 5 bases; nucleotides not matched to a gene: 6. The CDR3 is 15 residues long. Germline CDR1 SGHNT, CDR2 YYREEE (reference sequence). CDR3 residues: CASSSRTGGYTEAFF. The CDR3 DNA reads TGTGCCAGCAGCTCCCGGACAGGGGGCTATACTGAAGCTTTCTTT. The entire variable domain, with the rest obtained from reference TRBV5-4 and TRBJ1-1, is as follows: ETGVTQSPTHLIKTRGQQVTLRCSSQSGHNTVSWYQQALGQGPQFIFQYYREEENGRGNFPPRFSGLQFPNYSSELNVNALELDDSALYLCASSSRTGGYTEAFFGQGTRLTVV.

This clonotype has at least ten counts. The chain uses TRBV7-6 and TRBJ2-7; D is ambiguous. The V gene's germline CDR1 is SGHVS and CDR2 FNYEAQ. Trimming removed 1 base from V and 2 bases from J, with 9 bases in between. CDR3 size: 14 residues. The CDR3 loop is CASSLDVGAYEQYF. The CDR3 nucleotides are TGTGCCAGCAGCTTAGACGTTGGGGCCTACGAGCAGTACTTC.

The genes are TRBV5-1 and TRBJ2-4; the D is unclear. Germline CDR1 reads SGHRS; CDR2 reads YFSETQ. V lost 4 bases and J 3 bases, leaving 17 bases between the germline ends. CDR3 size: 16 residues. The CDR3 sequence is CASSEELASVKNIQYF. The CDR3 DNA reads as TGCGCCAGCAGCGAGGAGTTAGCCTCGGTCAAAAACATTCAGTACTTC.